The 18 T cell receptor beta chains reported below all come from one sample, sequenced in a study of cytomegalovirus exposure and HLA in healthy donors. Researchers ran the PCR with 60 Vbeta and 13 Jbeta primers. Measured with immunoSEQ multiplex PCR; TCRdb has only the in-frame clones, and not every one. The repertoire holds hundreds of thousands of clones, with approximately 80% as singletons. The sequencing input was PBMCs. These receptors all stem from a girl aged 5 to 17 in good health and CMV-seronegative.

This clone was detected only once. The gene calls are TRBV28 and TRBJ1-5; tentative D call: TRBD1 (5 bases). CDR3 length: 14 residues. Germline V gene sequence: CDR1 MDHEN, CDR2 SYDVKM. The germline V and J ends were trimmed by 4 bases and 4 bases, with 11 bases remaining between them. CDR3 DNA sequence: TGTGCCAGCAGTTCAAGGGCAGGGAATCAGCCCCAGCATTTT. This gives the protein CASSSRAGNQPQHF.

This chain joins TRBV28 and TRBJ1-2; D is unclear. This CDR3 has 13 amino acids. CDR1 and CDR2 from the germline V gene are MDHEN and SYDVKM. Trimming took off 8 bases at V and 4 bases at J, with 14 bases between the two ends. The CDR3 DNA sequence: TGTGCCAGCCACGGATCACAGTTCTATGGCTACACCTTC. This sequence encodes CASHGSQFYGYTF.

The rearrangement links TRBV2 to TRBJ1-5; 7 bases agree with TRBD1. Germline trimming cut 0 bases from V and 2 bases from J; bases unmatched to any gene: 4. The CDR3 runs 16 residues. The V gene's germline CDR1 is SNHLY and CDR2 FYNNEI. The CDR3 protein is CASSEARGQGNQPQHF. The CDR3 nucleotides are TGTGCCAGCAGTGAAGCGCGAGGACAGGGCAATCAGCCCCAGCATTTT. Full variable domain (rest looked up from reference TRBV2 and TRBJ1-5): EPEVTQTPSHQVTQMGQEVILRCVPISNHLYFYWYRQILGQKVEFLVSFYNNEISEKSEIFDDQFSVERPDGSNFTLKIRSTKLEDSAMYFCASSEARGQGNQPQHFGDGTRLSIL.

In its sample, this clone was seen once. The V call is TRBV5-5, the J call TRBJ2-7; TRBD1 agrees at 7 bases. The CDR3 length is 15 residues. V lost 0 bases, J lost 2 bases, and 5 bases stayed unmatched. Germline CDR1 reads SGHKS; CDR2 reads YYEKEE (reference sequence). CDR3 loop: CASSLGAGGAYEQYF. In DNA form, the CDR3 reads TGTGCCAGCAGCTTGGGGGCAGGGGGAGCCTACGAGCAGTACTTC.

The rearrangement uses TRBV28 and TRBJ1-2; D is unresolved. Germline CDR1 reads MDHEN; CDR2 reads SYDVKM. This CDR3 has 14 residues. Trimming stripped 1 base from V and 6 bases from J, with 12 bases between. In DNA, the CDR3 is TGTGCCAGCAGTTTATTCGTCCCCCTCGATGGCTACACCTTC. Translated, it gives CASSLFVPLDGYTF.

The chain uses TRBV13 and TRBJ2-7; 9 bases are a match to TRBD1. The CDR3 spans 11 residues. Germline CDR1 is PRHDT and CDR2 is FYEKMQ (reference sequence). The CDR3 DNA reads TGTGCCAGCAGCGTCAGGGACAGGGTATTTGTC. Amino acids: CASSVRDRVFV.

This clone was counted a single time. This chain joins TRBV25-1 and TRBJ2-1; TRBD1 matches 8 bases. The ends lost 7 bases at V and 3 bases at J; junction bases unmatched: 5. CDR1 is MGHDK, CDR2 SYGVNS, per germline. The CDR3 extends over 14 amino acids. The CDR3 nucleotides are TGTGCCAGCAAGAGACAGGGGATCTACAATGAGCAGTTCTTC. Translated, it gives CASKRQGIYNEQFF.

The J gene is TRBJ1-4, the V gene TRBV6-5; D call uncertain. Trimming took 2 bases from V and 0 from J, leaving 7 bases between them. Germline V gene data show CDR1 as MNHEY and CDR2 as SVGAGI. The CDR3 covers 15 residues. CDR3 sequence reads: CASSYRVATNEKLFF. In DNA, the CDR3 is TGTGCCAGCAGTTACCGGGTTGCAACTAATGAAAAACTGTTTTTT.

The chain is built from TRBV6-4 and TRBJ2-4; D might be TRBD1 (6 bases). Germline lookup yields CDR1 MRHNA and CDR2 SNTAGT. Trimming took off 2 bases at V and 13 bases at J, with 12 bases between the two ends. This CDR3 has 12 residues. CDR3 protein: CASSDESGAQYF. For the CDR3, the DNA is TGTGCCAGCAGTGACGAGTCAGGGGCACAGTACTTC.

The gene calls are TRBV9 and TRBJ1-2; D not resolved. The CDR3 has 13 residues. Per germline, CDR1 SGDLS and CDR2 YYNGEE. The V end was cut by 0 bases, the J end by 8 bases, with 11 bases between. The CDR3 loop reads CASSVDRSGGYTF. CDR3 DNA sequence: TGTGCCAGCAGCGTAGACCGATCGGGAGGCTACACCTTC.

J is TRBJ2-3 and V is TRBV28; perhaps TRBD1 as D (5 bases). Trimming took 7 bases from V and 0 from J, leaving 14 bases between them. CDR1 and CDR2 from the germline V gene are MDHEN and SYDVKM. This CDR3 is built from 15 residues. CDR3 nucleotide sequence: TGTGCCAGCAAGACAGACGAAGAGAGCACAGATACGCAGTATTTT. Translated, it gives CASKTDEESTDTQYF.

The rearrangement uses TRBV5-1 and TRBJ1-5; D remains ambiguous. Germline values: CDR1 SGHRS, CDR2 YFSETQ. This CDR3 is 13 amino acids long. V lost 4 bases and J 4 bases, leaving 9 bases between the germline ends. The chain's CDR3 is CASSPTTNQPQHF. The CDR3 DNA is TGCGCCAGCAGCCCCACAACGAATCAGCCCCAGCATTTT.

This clone was observed a handful of times. V usage is TRBV18 and J usage is TRBJ1-1; D is uncertain. The CDR3 sequence is 15 residues long. Germline V gene data show CDR1 as KGHSH and CDR2 as LQKENI. The V end was cut by 4 bases, the J end by 1 base, with 13 bases between. The CDR3, as DNA: TGTGCCAGCTCACTAGCGGGTCGGCAGAACACTGAAGCTTTCTTT. It is translated as CASSLAGRQNTEAFF.

V usage is TRBV7-2 and J usage is TRBJ1-1; the match to TRBD1 covers 9 bases. The CDR3 extends over 15 amino acids. Germline lookup yields CDR1 SGHTA and CDR2 FQGNSA. The ends lost 1 base at V and 7 bases at J; junction bases unmatched: 7. CDR3 sequence: CASSLGGQGALEAFF. DNA of the CDR3: TGTGCCAGCAGCTTAGGGGGACAGGGCGCTCTTGAAGCTTTCTTT.

As for this clone: Germline and junction disagree at one end, which may indicate a read error. The V gene is TRBV7-9, the J gene TRBJ2-1; tentatively, D is TRBD2 (5 bases). This CDR3 has 12 amino acids. Germline V gene lookup returns CDR1 SEHNR and CDR2 FQNEAQ (reference sequence). For the CDR3, the DNA is TGTTCCAGCAGCTTAGAGGAGGATGAGCAGTTCTTC. It encodes CSSSLEEDEQFF. Together with reference TRBV7-9 and TRBJ2-1, the CDR3 gives the full variable domain: DTGVSQNPRHKITKRGQNVTFRCDPISEHNRLYWYRQTLGQGPEFLTYFQNEAQLEKSRLLSDRFSAERPKGSFSTLEIQRTEQGDSAMYLCSSSLEEDEQFFGPGTRLTVL.

V gene TRBV18 combines with J gene TRBJ1-2; D unresolved. Germline V gives CDR1 KGHSH, CDR2 LQKENI. Deletions cut 0 bases from V and 1 base from J, with 9 bases between. This CDR3 comprises 15 residues. The CDR3 is CASSPPASRNYGYTF. The CDR3 DNA follows: TGTGCCAGCTCACCACCGGCCTCTCGTAACTATGGCTACACCTTC.

The V gene is TRBV5-4, the J gene TRBJ1-6; no clear D. V was cut by 6 bases and J by 9 bases, with 22 bases left in between. Germline V lookup: CDR1 SGHNT, CDR2 YYREEE (reference sequence). The CDR3 contains 16 residues. CDR3 bases: TGTGCCAGCAAAAGGGTTGCCGGGGAGATCGGTTCACCCCTCCACTTT. Encoded protein: CASKRVAGEIGSPLHF.

This clone was found once. V usage is TRBV10-3 and J usage is TRBJ2-1, with a weak D call TRBD1 (6 bases). Trimming removed 2 bases at V and 0 bases at J, with 14 bases between. Germline CDR1 reads ENHRY; CDR2 reads SYGVKD. The CDR3 has 17 amino acids. CDR3 in amino acids: CAISERAGQSSYNEQFF. DNA of the CDR3: TGTGCCATCAGTGAGCGAGCCGGACAGAGCTCCTACAATGAGCAGTTCTTC.